This T cell receptor beta chain was retrieved from a study of shared clonotypes between healthy human individuals. Generated by immunoSEQ multiplex PCR, the TCRdb table keeps only in-frame clones and is missing some. The sample records about 2.4 million clones, roughly 93% being singletons. Looked up from germline, CDR1 is MNHNS and CDR2 is SASEGT. This CDR3 spans 13 amino acids. With 4 bases clipped from V and 15 bases from J, the junction kept 11 bases outside the gene matches. The gene calls are TRBV6-1 and TRBJ2-1; the match to TRBD2 covers 8 bases. The origin of this receptor is a man aged 18 to 35 in good health. Some clones in this sample may be carry-over from other donors' samples. The sequencing sample was made of naive CD4+ T cells from PBMCs. Indicated subset: CD45RA+ positively selected. CDR3 region: CASSGESGTSWFF. The CDR3 DNA reads TGTGCCAGCAGTGGGGAATCGGGGACTAGTTGGTTCTTC.